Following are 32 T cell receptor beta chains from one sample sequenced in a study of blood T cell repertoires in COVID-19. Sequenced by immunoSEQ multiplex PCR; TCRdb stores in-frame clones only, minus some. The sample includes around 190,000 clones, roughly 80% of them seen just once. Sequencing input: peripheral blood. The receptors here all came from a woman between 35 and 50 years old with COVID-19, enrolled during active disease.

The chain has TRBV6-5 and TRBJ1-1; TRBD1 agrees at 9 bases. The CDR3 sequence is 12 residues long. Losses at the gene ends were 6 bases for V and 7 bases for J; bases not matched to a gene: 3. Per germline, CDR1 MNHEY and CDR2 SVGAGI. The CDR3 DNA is TGTGCCAGCAGACGGGACAGGGATGAAGCTTTCTTT. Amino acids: CASRRDRDEAFF.

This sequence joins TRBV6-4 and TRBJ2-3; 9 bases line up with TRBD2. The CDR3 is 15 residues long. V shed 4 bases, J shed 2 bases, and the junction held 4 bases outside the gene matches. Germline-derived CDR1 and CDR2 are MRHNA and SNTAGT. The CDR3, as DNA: TGTGCCAGCAGTGCAGCGGGAGGCAACACAGATACGCAGTATTTT. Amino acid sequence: CASSAAGGNTDTQYF.

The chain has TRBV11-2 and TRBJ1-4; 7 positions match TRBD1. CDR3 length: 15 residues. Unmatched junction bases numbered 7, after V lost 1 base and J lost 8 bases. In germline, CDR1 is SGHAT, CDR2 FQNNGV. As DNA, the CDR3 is TGTGCCAGCAGCTTAGTTGGCCAGGGGGAAGAAAAACTGTTTTTT. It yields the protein CASSLVGQGEEKLFF.

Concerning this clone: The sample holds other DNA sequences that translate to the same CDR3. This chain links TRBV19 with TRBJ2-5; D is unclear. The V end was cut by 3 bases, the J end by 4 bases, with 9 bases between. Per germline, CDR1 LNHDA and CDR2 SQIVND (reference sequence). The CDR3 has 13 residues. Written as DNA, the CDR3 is TGTGCCAGTAGTATCGGCAGGTCAGAGACCCAGTACTTC. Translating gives CASSIGRSETQYF.

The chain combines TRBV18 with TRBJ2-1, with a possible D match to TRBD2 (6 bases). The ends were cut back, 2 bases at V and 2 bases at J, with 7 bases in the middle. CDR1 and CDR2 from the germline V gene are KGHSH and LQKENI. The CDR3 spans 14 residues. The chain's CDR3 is CASSPVAAYNEQFF. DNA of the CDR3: TGTGCCAGCTCACCAGTAGCGGCCTACAATGAGCAGTTCTTC.

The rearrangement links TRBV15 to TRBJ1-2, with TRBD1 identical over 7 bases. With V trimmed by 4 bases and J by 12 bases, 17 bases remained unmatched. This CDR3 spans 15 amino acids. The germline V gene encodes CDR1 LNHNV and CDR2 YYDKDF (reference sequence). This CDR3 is CATSNMGRGQGIHTF. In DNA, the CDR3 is TGTGCCACCAGCAACATGGGTAGGGGGCAAGGGATCCACACCTTC. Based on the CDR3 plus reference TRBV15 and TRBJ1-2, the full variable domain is DAMVIQNPRYQVTQFGKPVTLSCSQTLNHNVMYWYQQKSSQAPKLLFHYYDKDFNNEADTPDNFQSRRPNTSFCFLDIRSPGLGDTAMYLCATSNMGRGQGIHTFGSGTRLTVV.

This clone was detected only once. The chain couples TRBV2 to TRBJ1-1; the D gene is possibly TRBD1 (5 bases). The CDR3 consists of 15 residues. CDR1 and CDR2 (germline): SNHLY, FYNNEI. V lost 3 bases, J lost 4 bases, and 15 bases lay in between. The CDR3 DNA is TGTGCCAGCAGTGATAGTCAGGGAGCGGGCACTGAAGCTTTCTTT. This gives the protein CASSDSQGAGTEAFF.

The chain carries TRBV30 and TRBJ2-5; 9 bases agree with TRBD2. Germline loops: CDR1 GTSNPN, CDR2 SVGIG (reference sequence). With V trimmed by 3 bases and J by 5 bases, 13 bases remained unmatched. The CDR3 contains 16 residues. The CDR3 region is CAWRLRGSGRTETQYF. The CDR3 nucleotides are TGTGCCTGGAGACTAAGGGGTAGCGGGAGAACGGAGACCCAGTACTTC.

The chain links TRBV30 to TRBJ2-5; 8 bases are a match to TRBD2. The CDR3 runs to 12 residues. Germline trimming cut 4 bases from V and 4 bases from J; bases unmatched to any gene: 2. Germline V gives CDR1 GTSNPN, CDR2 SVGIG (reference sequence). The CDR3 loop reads CAWIGGGETQYF. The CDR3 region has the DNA TGTGCCTGGATCGGGGGGGGAGAGACCCAGTACTTC.

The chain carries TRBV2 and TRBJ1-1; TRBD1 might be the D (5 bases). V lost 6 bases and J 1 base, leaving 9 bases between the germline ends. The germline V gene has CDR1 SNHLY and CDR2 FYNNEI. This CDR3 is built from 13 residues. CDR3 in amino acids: CASRVTGNTEAFF. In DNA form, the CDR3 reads TGTGCCAGCAGAGTAACAGGGAACACTGAAGCTTTCTTT.

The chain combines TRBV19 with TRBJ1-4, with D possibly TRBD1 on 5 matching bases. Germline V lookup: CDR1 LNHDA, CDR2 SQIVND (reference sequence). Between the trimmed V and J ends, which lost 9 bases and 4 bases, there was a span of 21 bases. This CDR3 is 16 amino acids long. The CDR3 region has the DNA TGTGCCAGCCGGCCCCAGGGTGCGGTTGGTAATGAAAAACTGTTTTTT. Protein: CASRPQGAVGNEKLFF. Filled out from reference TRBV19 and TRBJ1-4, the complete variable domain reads DGGITQSPKYLFRKEGQNVTLSCEQNLNHDAMYWYRQDPGQGLRLIYYSQIVNDFQKGDIAEGYSVSREKKESFPLTVTSAQKNPTAFYLCASRPQGAVGNEKLFFGSGTQLSVL.

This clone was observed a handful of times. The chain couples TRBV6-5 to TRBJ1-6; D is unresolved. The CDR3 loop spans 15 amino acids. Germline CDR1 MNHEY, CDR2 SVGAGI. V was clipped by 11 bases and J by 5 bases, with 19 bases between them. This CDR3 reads CASHPTLGDNSPLHF. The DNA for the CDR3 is TGTGCCTCACATCCGACTTTGGGAGATAATTCACCCCTCCACTTT.

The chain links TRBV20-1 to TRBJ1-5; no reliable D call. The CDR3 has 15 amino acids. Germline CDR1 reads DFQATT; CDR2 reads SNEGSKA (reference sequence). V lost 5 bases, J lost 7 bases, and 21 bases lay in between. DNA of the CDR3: TGCAGTGCTCGTGGGTTGGTAGGAGGTTCACAGCCCCAGCATTTT. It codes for CSARGLVGGSQPQHF.

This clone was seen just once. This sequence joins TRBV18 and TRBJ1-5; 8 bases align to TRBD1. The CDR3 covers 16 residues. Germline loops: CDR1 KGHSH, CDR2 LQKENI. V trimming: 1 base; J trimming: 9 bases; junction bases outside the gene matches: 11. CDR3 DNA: TGTGCCAGCTCACCACGTGGGGACGGAGGACAGGGGCCCCAGCATTTT. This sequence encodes CASSPRGDGGQGPQHF. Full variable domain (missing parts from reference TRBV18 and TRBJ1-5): NAGVMQNPRHLVRRRGQEARLRCSPMKGHSHVYWYRQLPEEGLKFMVYLQKENIIDESGMPKERFSAEFPKEGPSILRIQQVVRGDSAAYFCASSPRGDGGQGPQHFGDGTRLSIL.

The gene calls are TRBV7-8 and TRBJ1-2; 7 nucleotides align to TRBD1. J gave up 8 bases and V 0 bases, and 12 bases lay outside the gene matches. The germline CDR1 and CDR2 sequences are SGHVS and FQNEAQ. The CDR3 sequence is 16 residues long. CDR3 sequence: CASSLARAGGMRGYTF. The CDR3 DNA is TGTGCCAGCAGCTTAGCGCGGGCAGGGGGGATGAGAGGCTACACCTTC.

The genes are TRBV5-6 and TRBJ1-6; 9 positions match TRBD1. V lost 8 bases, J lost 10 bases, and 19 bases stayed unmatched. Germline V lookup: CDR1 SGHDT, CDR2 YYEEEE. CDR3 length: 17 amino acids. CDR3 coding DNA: TGTGCCAGTAGAAAAGAGGCTACCGGGACAGGGTGGTCACCCCTCCACTTT. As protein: CASRKEATGTGWSPLHF.

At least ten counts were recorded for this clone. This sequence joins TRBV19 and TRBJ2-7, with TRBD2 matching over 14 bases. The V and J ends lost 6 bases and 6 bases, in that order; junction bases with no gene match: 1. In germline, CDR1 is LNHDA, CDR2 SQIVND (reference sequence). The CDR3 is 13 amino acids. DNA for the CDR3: TGTGCCAGTAGCGGGACTAGCGGGGGCGAGCAGTACTTC. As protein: CASSGTSGGEQYF.

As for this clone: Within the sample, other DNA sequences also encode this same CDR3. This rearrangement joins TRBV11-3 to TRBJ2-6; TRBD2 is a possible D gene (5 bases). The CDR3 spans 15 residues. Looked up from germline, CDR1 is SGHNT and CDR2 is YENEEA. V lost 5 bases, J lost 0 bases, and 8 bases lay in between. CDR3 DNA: TGTGCCAGCAGCCCCCGGGGCTCTGGGGCCAACGTCCTGACTTTC. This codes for CASSPRGSGANVLTF.

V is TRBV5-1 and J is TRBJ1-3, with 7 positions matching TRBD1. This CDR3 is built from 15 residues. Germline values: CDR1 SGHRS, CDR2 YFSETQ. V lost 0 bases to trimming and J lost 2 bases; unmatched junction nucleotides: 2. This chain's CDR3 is CASSLAGGPGNTIYF. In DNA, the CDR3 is TGCGCCAGCAGCTTGGCAGGGGGACCTGGAAACACCATATATTTT.

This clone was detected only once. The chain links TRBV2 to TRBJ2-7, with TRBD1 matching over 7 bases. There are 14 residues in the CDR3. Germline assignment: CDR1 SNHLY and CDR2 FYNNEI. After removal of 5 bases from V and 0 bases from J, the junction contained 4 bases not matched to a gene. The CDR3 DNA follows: TGTGCCAGCAGTCAACAGGGGCACTCCTACGAGCAGTACTTC. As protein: CASSQQGHSYEQYF.

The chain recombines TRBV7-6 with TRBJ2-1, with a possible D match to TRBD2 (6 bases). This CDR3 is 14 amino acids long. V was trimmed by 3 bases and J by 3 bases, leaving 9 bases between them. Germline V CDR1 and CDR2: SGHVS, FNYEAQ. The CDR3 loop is CASSLGGDYNEQFF. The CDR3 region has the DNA TGTGCCAGCAGCTTGGGCGGGGACTACAATGAGCAGTTCTTC.

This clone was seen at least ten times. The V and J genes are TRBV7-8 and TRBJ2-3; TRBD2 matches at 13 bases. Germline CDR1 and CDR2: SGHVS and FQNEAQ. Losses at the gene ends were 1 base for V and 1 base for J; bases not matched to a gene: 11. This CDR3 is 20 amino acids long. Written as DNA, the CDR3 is TGTGCCAGCAGCTTAGTCGCACCCGGGACTAGCGGGGATGGCACAGATACGCAGTATTTT. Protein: CASSLVAPGTSGDGTDTQYF.

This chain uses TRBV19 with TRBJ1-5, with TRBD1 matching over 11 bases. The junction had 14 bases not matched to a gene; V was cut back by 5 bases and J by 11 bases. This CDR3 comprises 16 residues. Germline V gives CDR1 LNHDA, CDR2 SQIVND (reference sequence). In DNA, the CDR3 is TGTGCCAGTAGTTCCTCCGGGACAGGGGGTAATCGAGCCCAGCATTTT. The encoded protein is CASSSSGTGGNRAQHF. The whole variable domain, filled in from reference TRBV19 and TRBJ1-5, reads DGGITQSPKYLFRKEGQNVTLSCEQNLNHDAMYWYRQDPGQGLRLIYYSQIVNDFQKGDIAEGYSVSREKKESFPLTVTSAQKNPTAFYLCASSSSGTGGNRAQHFGDGTRLSIL.

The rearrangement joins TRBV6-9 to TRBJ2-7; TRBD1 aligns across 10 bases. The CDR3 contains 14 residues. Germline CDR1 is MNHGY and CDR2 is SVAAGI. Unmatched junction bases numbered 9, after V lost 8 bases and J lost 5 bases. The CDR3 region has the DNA TGTGCCAGCCCCCGAGACAGGGGGCCCCACGAGCAGTACTTC. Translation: CASPRDRGPHEQYF.

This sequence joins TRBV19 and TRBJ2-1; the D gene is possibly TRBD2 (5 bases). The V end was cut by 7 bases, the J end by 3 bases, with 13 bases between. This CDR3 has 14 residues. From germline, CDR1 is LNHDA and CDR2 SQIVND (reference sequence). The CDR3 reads CASTGGLYYNEQFF. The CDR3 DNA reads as TGTGCCAGTACGGGCGGGCTCTACTACAATGAGCAGTTCTTC.

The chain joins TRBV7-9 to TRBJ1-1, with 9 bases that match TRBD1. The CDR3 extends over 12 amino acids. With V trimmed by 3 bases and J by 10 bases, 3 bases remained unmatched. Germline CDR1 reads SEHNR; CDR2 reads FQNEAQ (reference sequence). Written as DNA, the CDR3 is TGTGCCAGCAGCTTTACAGGGGGCCGAGCTTTCTTT. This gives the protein CASSFTGGRAFF.

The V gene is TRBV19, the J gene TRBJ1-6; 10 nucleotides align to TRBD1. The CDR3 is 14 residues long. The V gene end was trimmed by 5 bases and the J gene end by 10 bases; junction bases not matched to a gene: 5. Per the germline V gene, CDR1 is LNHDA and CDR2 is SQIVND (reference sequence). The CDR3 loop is CASSETGGGSPLHF. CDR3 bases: TGTGCCAGTAGTGAGACAGGGGGCGGCTCACCCCTCCACTTT.

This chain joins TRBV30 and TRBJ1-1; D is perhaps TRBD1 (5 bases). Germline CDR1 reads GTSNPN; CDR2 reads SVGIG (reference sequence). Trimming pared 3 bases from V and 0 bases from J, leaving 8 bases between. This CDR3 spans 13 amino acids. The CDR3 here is CAWRPTVNTEAFF. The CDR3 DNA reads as TGTGCCTGGAGACCGACAGTGAACACTGAAGCTTTCTTT.

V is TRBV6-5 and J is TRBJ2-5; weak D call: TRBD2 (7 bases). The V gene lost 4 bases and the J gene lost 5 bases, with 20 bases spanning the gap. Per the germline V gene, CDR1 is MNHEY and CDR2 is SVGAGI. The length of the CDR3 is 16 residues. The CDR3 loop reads CASSSRLAVRGETQYF. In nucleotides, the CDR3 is TGTGCCAGCAGTTCACGACTAGCCGTAAGGGGGGAGACCCAGTACTTC.

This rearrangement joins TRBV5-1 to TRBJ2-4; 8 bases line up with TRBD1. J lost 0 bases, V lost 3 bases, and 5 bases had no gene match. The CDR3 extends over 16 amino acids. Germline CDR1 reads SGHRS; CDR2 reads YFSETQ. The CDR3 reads CASSSGGGVAKNIQYF. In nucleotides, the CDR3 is TGCGCCAGCAGCTCAGGGGGCGGGGTAGCCAAAAACATTCAGTACTTC.

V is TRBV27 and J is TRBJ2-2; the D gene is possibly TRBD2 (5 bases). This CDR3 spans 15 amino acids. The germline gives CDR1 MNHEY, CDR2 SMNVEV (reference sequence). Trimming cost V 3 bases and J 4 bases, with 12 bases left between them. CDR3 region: CASSFVPGVTGELFF. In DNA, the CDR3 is TGTGCCAGCAGTTTCGTACCCGGGGTCACCGGGGAGCTGTTTTTT.

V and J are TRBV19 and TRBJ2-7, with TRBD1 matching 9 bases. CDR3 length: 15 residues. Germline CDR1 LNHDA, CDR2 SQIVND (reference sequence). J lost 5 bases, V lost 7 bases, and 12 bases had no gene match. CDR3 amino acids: CASTYGGTGKDEQYF. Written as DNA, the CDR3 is TGTGCCAGTACCTATGGGGGGACAGGGAAGGACGAGCAGTACTTC.